This record covers a single TCR beta chain. By share, this clonotype ranks as large (0.1 to 1%). Its antigen is unknown. It has no much larger one-base neighbor in the sample; base qualities were not kept. Amplification of TCR beta CDR3 regions was carried out from RNA transcripts. The first round of RT-PCR for the TCR CDR3 was performed with the HTBI primer set and the Qiagen OneStep RT-PCR kit. A second multiplex PCR round built the libraries, followed by size selection and purification. Sequencing of the libraries was done on an Illumina HiSeq2000 using paired-end 100 bp reads. The original pipeline was this. SOAPnuke was used to process the raw data, removing reads that contained adapters or uncalled bases, had a mean Phred below 15, or lacked an exact match to the constant primer or identifier. High-quality paired reads were merged with COPE v1.2.5, and unique nucleotide sequences were defined as clonotypes. Clonotypes were aligned to IMGT TRBV, TRBD and TRBJ reference segments using MiTCR v1.1. The analysis was restricted to V-J combinations with a frequency above 0.0001, which together covered over 99% of the repertoires. A TCS score was defined as the ratio of F50 (clonal expansion) to E x V (chaos), with BLOSUM62-based TCRdist applied between CDR3 peptides within each V-J. Welch's t-statistics and random forest reduced 500 to 650 V-J features to 10 to 15, which were used in a naive Bayes classifier (R e1071). The public reads were run again by TCRdb, first through fastp at Q25 and then through MiXCR, and only productive beta chains were kept. Entries that share a CDR3 protein sequence are merged under the most common genes and DNA. The V and J calls, along with clone size, are taken from TCRdb and not from the paper's own processing. The sample data list about 370,000 distinct CDR3 sequences, and about 15% of these were observed just once. The ten largest account for roughly 20% of the sample.

This sample stems from a study of T cells in Graves' hyperthyroidism and ophthalmopathy (dated by TCRdb to the late 2010s). For context, the study as a whole: Peripheral blood samples were taken at the time of initial diagnosis, prior to any treatment. A discovery cohort of approximately 100 patients, approximately 45 with Graves' ophthalmopathy and about 58 with stable Graves' hyperthyroidism, was used to find distinguishing TCR V-J signatures. Whether ophthalmopathy could be predicted prospectively was tested in an independent validation cohort made up of 18 hyperthyroidism patients plus 17 patients who later progressed to ophthalmopathy. The approximately 100 discovery patients were divided at random into training and test sets in a 7:3 ratio. The study also compared thyroid tissue and blood T-cell repertoires from a handful of Graves' hyperthyroidism patients. Following sampling, methimazole starting at 30 mg daily was given to hyperthyroidism patients, and high-dose intravenous methylprednisolone was given to ophthalmopathy patients. According to the paper, TCR Vbeta CDR3 sequencing was carried out on 135 peripheral blood samples, which came from under 50 ophthalmopathy, around 74 hyperthyroidism and roughly 17 progressor patients. Broad study findings and their caveats: In validation, the model predicted progression to ophthalmopathy with approximately 69% sensitivity and roughly 75% specificity, a median of around 6.6 months before onset. Sample size was not statistically predetermined, and blinding of investigators to group allocation was not performed. Ophthalmopathy was separated from stable hyperthyroidism by a 13 V-J signature model, with around 90% sensitivity and 81% to 82% specificity obtained in cross-validation and 80%/75% obtained in testing. Most expanded thyroid clonotypes (frequency above 0.001) were also detected in blood, a finding suggesting that blood repertoires may reflect thyroid immune responses.

CDR1 and CDR2, per the germline V gene, are MDHEN and SYDVKM. V loses 10 bases of germline sequence and J loses 2 bases, and the interval between the two ends is 14 bases. The CDR3 measures 13 amino acids from cysteine to phenylalanine. Only CDR3 DNA is held: 39 bases, read in frame from base 1. Moderately to severely active disease, a Clinical Activity Score of at least 3, a NOSPECS grade of at least 4, and a duration under 3 months were present in ophthalmopathy patients. Patients with uncontrolled infections, other autoimmune diseases, pregnancy or lactation were excluded. Diagnoses were established on the basis of clinical symptoms, serum thyroxine and TRAb, thyroid ultrasound, and orbital computed tomography. PBMCs were separated from over 9 ml of fresh peripheral blood using Ficoll-Paque density gradient centrifugation. Trizol reagent was used to extract total RNA, and RNA quality was then checked on an Agilent 2100 Bioanalyzer.

The chain is made from TRBV28 and TRBJ1-1; possibly the D gene is TRBD1, per 6 matching bases. This clonotype originated in a woman aged 55-75 years with Graves' ophthalmopathy. The sequenced sample was blood. The DNA is as follows: TGTGCCACCCTTAACAGGGCCAACACTGAAGCTTTCTTT. Its protein reads: CATLNRANTEAFF. Beyond the CDR3, the reference TRBV28 and TRBJ1-1 genes provide the residues; the full variable domain reads: DVKVTQSSRYLVKRTGEKVFLECVQDMDHENMFWYRQDPGLGLRLIYFSYDVKMKEKGDIPEGYSVSREKKERFSLILESASTNQTSMYLCATLNRANTEAFFGQGTRLTVV.